These T cell receptor beta chains were read from a single sample in a study of blood T cell repertoires in COVID-19. Sequencing was performed with immunoSEQ multiplex PCR; in TCRdb, only in-frame clones are kept and a portion is missing. The sample lists about 150,000 clones, 80% to 90% occurring once. Input material: peripheral blood. The receptors derive from a woman of 80 years or more with COVID-19, enrolled during active disease. Each CDR3 is given with its conserved first and last residue. D genes are given only for firm matches.

j_gene	v_gene	d_gene	CDR3nt	CDR3aa
TRBJ2-1	TRBV18	-	TGTGCCAGCTCACCAAAGGAGGAGCAGTTCTTC	CASSPKEEQFF
TRBJ1-1	TRBV10-2	TRBD1	TGCGCCATCAGCCCGGGACAGTTGTGGGGAGCTTTCTTT	CAISPGQLWGAFF
TRBJ2-1	TRBV27	-	TGTGCCAGCAGCCGAACCCGACTGCCCTACAATGAGCAGTTCTTC	CASSRTRLPYNEQFF
TRBJ1-1	TRBV5-1	-	TGCGCCAGCAGCCCGGGACACCAGAACACTGAAGCTTTCTTT	CASSPGHQNTEAFF
TRBJ2-3	TRBV27	-	TGTGCCAGCAGTTCTGGAGGGAATACGCAGTATTTT	CASSSGGNTQYF
TRBJ2-5	TRBV19	-	TGTGCCAGTAGTACGCGGGACAGCGAGACCCAGTACTTC	CASSTRDSETQYF
TRBJ2-5	TRBV28	-	TGTGCCAGCAGCGGAGGCGCCCCCGAGACCCAGTACTTC	CASSGGAPETQYF
TRBJ1-5	TRBV21-1	-	TGTGCCAGCAGCACTCGGAGGGGGCGCACCCCCAATCAGCCCCAGCATTTT	CASSTRRGRTPNQPQHF
TRBJ2-7	TRBV5-1	TRBD1	TGCGCCAGCAGCAGGACAGGGGGTTCCTACGAGCAGTACTTC	CASSRTGGSYEQYF
TRBJ1-2	TRBV4-3	-	TGCGCCAGCAGCCAAGGACGATATGACTCCTTAGACTTC	CASSQGRYDSLDF